These T cell receptor beta chains were read from a single sample in a study of T cells in Graves' hyperthyroidism and ophthalmopathy. TCRdb re-analysed the multiplex PCR reads in MiXCR, keeping a single row per CDR3 protein. The sample shows a few hundred thousand distinct CDR3 sequences, approximately 44% of them seen only once. The sequenced sample was peripheral blood or thyroid tissue (not recorded which). These TCRs come from a woman younger than 35 with Graves' hyperthyroidism. The CDR3 runs from the conserved cysteine through the conserved F or W. D genes are given only for firm matches. Size is stated for part of the rows, as once, few or many counts, or as a class when the clone is expanded.

V	D	J	size	CDR3	DNA
TRBV15	-	TRBJ1-1	many	CATSAIMGNTEAFF	TGTGCCACCAGCGCAATAATGGGCAACACTGAAGCTTTCTTT
TRBV29-1	-	TRBJ1-2	-	CSVFLTGGYTF	TGCAGCGTTTTCTTAACAGGGGGCTACACCTTC
TRBV10-3	TRBD1	TRBJ2-2	-	CAISRQGAAGELFF	TGTGCCATCAGTCGACAGGGGGCGGCCGGGGAGCTGTTTTTT
TRBV5-1	-	TRBJ2-7	-	CASSETGSRGSYEQYF	TGCGCCAGCAGCGAAACAGGGTCCCGGGGCTCCTACGAGCAGTACTTC
TRBV15	-	TRBJ2-6	many	CATSTLFLSSGANVLTF	TGTGCCACCAGCACCCTATTTCTGAGCTCTGGGGCCAACGTCCTGACTTTC
TRBV19	TRBD1	TRBJ1-1	many	CASTHRGLNTEAFF	TGTGCCAGTACCCATAGGGGGCTGAACACTGAAGCTTTCTTT
TRBV9	-	TRBJ2-7	many	CASSVEKGIQYF	TGTGCCAGCAGCGTAGAAAAGGGTATCCAGTACTTC
TRBV19	TRBD1	TRBJ2-1	-	CASSTYTGDEQFF	TGTGCCAGTAGTACCTACACAGGGGATGAGCAGTTCTTC
TRBV7-9	TRBD1	TRBJ2-5	many	CASSSGQGRETQYF	TGTGCCAGCAGCTCTGGACAGGGGAGGGAGACCCAGTACTTC
TRBV18	-	TRBJ1-1	few	CASSPRALQGAFF	TGTGCCAGCTCACCACGGGCTCTTCAGGGGGCTTTCTTT
TRBV2	-	TRBJ1-4	many	CASSEYRLNEKLFF	TGTGCCAGCAGTGAATACAGATTAAATGAAAAACTGTTTTTT
TRBV5-1	TRBD1	TRBJ1-3	-	CASSSGQGATSGNTIYF	TGCGCCAGCAGCTCGGGACAGGGGGCTACCTCTGGAAACACCATATATTTT
TRBV7-2	-	TRBJ2-7	many	CASSFLGLKGGEQYF	TGTGCCAGCAGCTTTCTGGGTCTCAAGGGGGGCGAGCAGTACTTC
TRBV6-1	-	TRBJ2-5	-	CASSPMTGRLGAQYF	TGTGCCAGCAGTCCTATGACAGGACGCCTCGGGGCCCAGTACTTC
TRBV10-3	-	TRBJ1-6	-	CAIRDGTQENSPLHF	TGTGCCATAAGGGACGGGACCCAAGAAAATTCACCCCTCCACTTT
TRBV2	-	TRBJ1-5	once	CASRPDTAQRQHF	TGTGCCAGCAGACCCGACACAGCGCAACGACAGCATTTT
TRBV7-3	-	TRBJ2-5	many	CASSLIGASETQYF	TGTGCCAGCAGCTTAATCGGGGCGTCAGAGACCCAGTACTTC
TRBV7-3	-	TRBJ2-5	-	CASSPQAGTQETQYF	TGTGCCAGCAGCCCCCAGGCAGGGACCCAAGAGACCCAGTACTTC
TRBV5-1	-	TRBJ2-3	-	CASSSLPTDTQYF	TGCGCCAGCAGCTCACTCCCCACAGATACGCAGTATTTT
TRBV19	-	TRBJ1-3	few	CASSLDVRSGNTIYF	TGTGCCAGCAGTTTGGACGTCCGCTCTGGAAACACCATATATTTT
TRBV3-1	-	TRBJ1-2	many	CASDGQYGYTF	TGTGCCAGCGATGGACAGTATGGCTACACCTTC
TRBV6-5	-	TRBJ2-2	many	CASRLRGGGELFF	TGTGCCAGCAGGTTACGGGGAGGCGGGGAGCTGTTTTTT
TRBV24-1	TRBD2	TRBJ2-7	-	CASRLLAGPYEQYF	TGTGCCAGCAGACTACTAGCGGGCCCCTACGAGCAGTACTTC
TRBV5-1	TRBD1	TRBJ1-2	-	CASSRPGQGSRGYTF	TGCGCCAGCAGTCGACCGGGACAGGGGTCGCGGGGCTACACCTTC
TRBV6-6	-	TRBJ2-7	many	CASRHADLVYEQYF	TGTGCCAGCAGACACGCGGACCTAGTCTACGAGCAGTACTTC
TRBV15	-	TRBJ2-2	-	CATSRVVGTGGELFF	TGTGCCACCAGCAGAGTTGTAGGGACCGGCGGGGAGCTGTTTTTT
TRBV5-1	TRBD1	TRBJ2-7	many	CASSSSGGEQYF	TGCGCCAGCAGCTCCTCAGGGGGCGAGCAGTACTTC